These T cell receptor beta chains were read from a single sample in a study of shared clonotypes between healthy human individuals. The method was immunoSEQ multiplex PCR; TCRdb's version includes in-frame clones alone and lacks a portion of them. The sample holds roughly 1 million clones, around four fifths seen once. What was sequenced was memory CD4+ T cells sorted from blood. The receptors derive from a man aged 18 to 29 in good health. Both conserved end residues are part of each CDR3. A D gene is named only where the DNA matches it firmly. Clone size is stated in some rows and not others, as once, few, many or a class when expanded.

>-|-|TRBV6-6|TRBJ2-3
TGTGCCAGCAGTGGGACCTCAGATACGCAGTATTTT
CASSGTSDTQYF
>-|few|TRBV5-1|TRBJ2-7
TGCGCCAGCAGCCTCCGGACGGGGGAGCAGTACTTC
CASSLRTGEQYF
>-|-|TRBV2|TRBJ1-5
TGTGCCAGCAGTGAAAGTGTCCCCCAGCCCCAGCATTTT
CASSESVPQPQHF
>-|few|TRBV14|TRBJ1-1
TGTGCCAGCAGCCAAGGGGGCGGGGCCACTGAAGCTTTCTTT
CASSQGGGATEAFF
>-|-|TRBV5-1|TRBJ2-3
TGCGCCAGCAGCCCGGAGGTTTCGGGACAATCTCAGTATTTT
CASSPEVSGQSQYF
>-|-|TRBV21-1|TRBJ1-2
TGTGCCAGCAGCAAAGGAGGGTCCTGGAGCTACACCTTC
CASSKGGSWSYTF
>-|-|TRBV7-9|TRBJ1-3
TGTGCCAGCAGCTTATCTGGAAACACCATATATTTT
CASSLSGNTIYF
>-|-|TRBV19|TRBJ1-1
TGTGCCAGTAGTCAACAAGGGAGCACTGAAGCTTTCTTT
CASSQQGSTEAFF
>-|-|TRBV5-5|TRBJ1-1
TGTGCCAGCAGCCCTGTGGTGCGGATAGGGAACACTGAAGCTTTCTTT
CASSPVVRIGNTEAFF
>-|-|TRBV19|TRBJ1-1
TGTGCCAGTAGTATGGGTGGGATAACAACGAACACTGAAGCTTTCTTT
CASSMGGITTNTEAFF
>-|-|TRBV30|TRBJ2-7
TGTGCCTGGAGTGTACGGAGAGACTACGAGCAGTACTTC
CAWSVRRDYEQYF
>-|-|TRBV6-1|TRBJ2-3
TGTGCCAGCAGTGAAGCAAGAGATACGCAGTATTTT
CASSEARDTQYF
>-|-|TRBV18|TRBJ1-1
TGTGCCAGCTCACTGGGGCCTACCCGGGCAAACACTGAAGCTTTCTTT
CASSLGPTRANTEAFF
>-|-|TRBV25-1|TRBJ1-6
TGTGCCAGCAGTGACTTGCGGAGCTCCTATAATTCACCCCTCCACTTT
CASSDLRSSYNSPLHF
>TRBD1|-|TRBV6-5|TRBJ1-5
TGTGCCAGCAGTAAAGACAGGGGTTATAATCAGCCCCAGCATTTT
CASSKDRGYNQPQHF
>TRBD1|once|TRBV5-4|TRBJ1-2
TGTGCCAGCAGCCTTTGGGAGGGGGCAAGCTATGGCTACACCTTC
CASSLWEGASYGYTF
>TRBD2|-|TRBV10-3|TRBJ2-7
TGTGCCATCACCGCCGGGAGGGACCACGAGCAGTACTTC
CAITAGRDHEQYF
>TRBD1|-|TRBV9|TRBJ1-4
TGTGCCAGCAGCGTAGAGGGACAGGCTAATGAAAAACTGTTTTTT
CASSVEGQANEKLFF
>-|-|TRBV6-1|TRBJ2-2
TGTGCCAGCAGAACGCACCCGGACACCGGGGAGCTGTTTTTT
CASRTHPDTGELFF
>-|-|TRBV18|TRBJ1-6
TGTGCCAGCTCACCAAGGGGGGATGGGACTTCACCCCTCCACTTT
CASSPRGDGTSPLHF
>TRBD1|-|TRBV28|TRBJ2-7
TGTGCCAGCAGTCGACAGGGGAGCTCCTACGAGCAGTACTTC
CASSRQGSSYEQYF
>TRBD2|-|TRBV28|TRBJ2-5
TGTGCCAGCAGTCCGCGGGGGGGAAGAAAGACCCAGTACTTC
CASSPRGGRKTQYF
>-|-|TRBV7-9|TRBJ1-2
TGTGCCAGCAGCTTAGGAGACCCCAGGAACTATGGCTACACCTTC
CASSLGDPRNYGYTF
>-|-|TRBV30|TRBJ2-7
TGTGCCTGGAGTGTCTCCCTTAGCTCCTACGAGCAGTACTTC
CAWSVSLSSYEQYF
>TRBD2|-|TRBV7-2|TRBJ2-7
TGTGCCAGCAGCCAACGCCCAGCGGGACCGTACGAGCAGTACTTC
CASSQRPAGPYEQYF
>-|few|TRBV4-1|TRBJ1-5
TGCGCCAGCAGCCAAGAAACGGGAGCCCAGCCCCAGCATTTT
CASSQETGAQPQHF
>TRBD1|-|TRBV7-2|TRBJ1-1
TGTGCCAGCAGCTTAGGACAGGGGTTCACTGAAGCTTTCTTT
CASSLGQGFTEAFF
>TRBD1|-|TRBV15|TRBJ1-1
TGTGCCACCAGCCGGGGGCGAGGGGGCAACACTGAAGCTTTCTTT
CATSRGRGGNTEAFF
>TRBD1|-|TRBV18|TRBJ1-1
TGTGCCAGCTCACCAAGACAGGGAGGCACTGAAGCTTTCTTT
CASSPRQGGTEAFF
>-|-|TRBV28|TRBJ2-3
TGTGCCAGCAGTTTTGGGCTTAGCACAGATACGCAGTATTTT
CASSFGLSTDTQYF
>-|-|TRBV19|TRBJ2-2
TGTGCCAGTAAAGGGGGACTATCCACCGGGGAGCTGTTTTTT
CASKGGLSTGELFF
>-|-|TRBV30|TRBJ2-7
TGTGCCTGGAGTTCCCCGGGATCCTACGAGCAGTACTTC
CAWSSPGSYEQYF
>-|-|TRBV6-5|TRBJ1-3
TGTGCCAGCAGTTATAAGGGGACCTCTGGAAACACCATATATTTT
CASSYKGTSGNTIYF
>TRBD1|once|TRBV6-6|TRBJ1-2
TGTGCCAGCAGCCTACCAGGACAGGGGAACTATGGCTACACCTTC
CASSLPGQGNYGYTF
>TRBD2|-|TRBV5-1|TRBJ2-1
TGCGCCAGCAGCTCAACTAGCGGGAGAGGGTCCAATGAGCAGTTCTTC
CASSSTSGRGSNEQFF
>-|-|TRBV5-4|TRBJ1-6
TGTGCCAGCAGCTCCGAGAATTCACCCCTCCACTTT
CASSSENSPLHF
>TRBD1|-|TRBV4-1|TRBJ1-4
TGCGCCAGCAGCCGATTAACGGGACAGGGAGATGAAAAACTGTTTTTT
CASSRLTGQGDEKLFF
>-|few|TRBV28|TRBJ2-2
TGTGCCAGCAGTTTCGGATTTTCTGGGGAGCTGTTTTTT
CASSFGFSGELFF
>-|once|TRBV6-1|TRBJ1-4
TGTGCCAGCAGTGAGACAGGCCCTAATGAAAAACTGTTTTTT
CASSETGPNEKLFF
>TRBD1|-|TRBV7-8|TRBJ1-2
TGTGCCAGCAGCTTCCCCTTGACAGGGGTCGGCTACACCTTC
CASSFPLTGVGYTF
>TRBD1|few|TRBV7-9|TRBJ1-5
TGTGCCAGCAGCCCCGGACAGGCATATCAGCCCCAGCATTTT
CASSPGQAYQPQHF